This T cell receptor (beta chain) originates from a study of blood T cell repertoires in COVID-19. Across the whole study: Samples came from the United States, Italy and Spain, spanning acute and convalescent COVID-19. In each case, the material was cDNA or gDNA derived from T cells, B-cell-depleted T cells, or PBMCs.

This CDR3 region has 15 residues. V dropped 1 base and J dropped 6 bases, with 12 bases sitting between them. Per germline, CDR1 SGHNT and CDR2 YENEEA. The recovered donors of Cohort 3 showed two negative PCRs, clearance, or symptom resolution. Measured with immunoSEQ multiplex PCR; TCRdb has only the in-frame clones, and not every one. The sample has roughly 220,000 clones, about four fifths seen once; the top ten hold 5.5% to 7.5%. This receptor was obtained from a woman aged 35 to 49 who had recovered from COVID-19. The source material was PBMCs or T cells enriched from blood (not recorded which). The chain joins TRBV11-3 to TRBJ1-4; possible D gene TRBD1, 6 bases. The CDR3 nucleotides are TGTGCCAGCAGCTTAGGGGCCAGGGGTGATGAAAAACTGTTTTTT. Amino acids: CASSLGARGDEKLFF. Together with reference TRBV11-3 and TRBJ1-4, the CDR3 gives the full variable domain: EAGVVQSPRYKIIEKKQPVAFWCNPISGHNTLYWYLQNLGQGPELLIRYENEEAVDDSQLPKDRFSAERLKGVDSTLKIQPAELGDSAVYLCASSLGARGDEKLFFGSGTQLSVL.